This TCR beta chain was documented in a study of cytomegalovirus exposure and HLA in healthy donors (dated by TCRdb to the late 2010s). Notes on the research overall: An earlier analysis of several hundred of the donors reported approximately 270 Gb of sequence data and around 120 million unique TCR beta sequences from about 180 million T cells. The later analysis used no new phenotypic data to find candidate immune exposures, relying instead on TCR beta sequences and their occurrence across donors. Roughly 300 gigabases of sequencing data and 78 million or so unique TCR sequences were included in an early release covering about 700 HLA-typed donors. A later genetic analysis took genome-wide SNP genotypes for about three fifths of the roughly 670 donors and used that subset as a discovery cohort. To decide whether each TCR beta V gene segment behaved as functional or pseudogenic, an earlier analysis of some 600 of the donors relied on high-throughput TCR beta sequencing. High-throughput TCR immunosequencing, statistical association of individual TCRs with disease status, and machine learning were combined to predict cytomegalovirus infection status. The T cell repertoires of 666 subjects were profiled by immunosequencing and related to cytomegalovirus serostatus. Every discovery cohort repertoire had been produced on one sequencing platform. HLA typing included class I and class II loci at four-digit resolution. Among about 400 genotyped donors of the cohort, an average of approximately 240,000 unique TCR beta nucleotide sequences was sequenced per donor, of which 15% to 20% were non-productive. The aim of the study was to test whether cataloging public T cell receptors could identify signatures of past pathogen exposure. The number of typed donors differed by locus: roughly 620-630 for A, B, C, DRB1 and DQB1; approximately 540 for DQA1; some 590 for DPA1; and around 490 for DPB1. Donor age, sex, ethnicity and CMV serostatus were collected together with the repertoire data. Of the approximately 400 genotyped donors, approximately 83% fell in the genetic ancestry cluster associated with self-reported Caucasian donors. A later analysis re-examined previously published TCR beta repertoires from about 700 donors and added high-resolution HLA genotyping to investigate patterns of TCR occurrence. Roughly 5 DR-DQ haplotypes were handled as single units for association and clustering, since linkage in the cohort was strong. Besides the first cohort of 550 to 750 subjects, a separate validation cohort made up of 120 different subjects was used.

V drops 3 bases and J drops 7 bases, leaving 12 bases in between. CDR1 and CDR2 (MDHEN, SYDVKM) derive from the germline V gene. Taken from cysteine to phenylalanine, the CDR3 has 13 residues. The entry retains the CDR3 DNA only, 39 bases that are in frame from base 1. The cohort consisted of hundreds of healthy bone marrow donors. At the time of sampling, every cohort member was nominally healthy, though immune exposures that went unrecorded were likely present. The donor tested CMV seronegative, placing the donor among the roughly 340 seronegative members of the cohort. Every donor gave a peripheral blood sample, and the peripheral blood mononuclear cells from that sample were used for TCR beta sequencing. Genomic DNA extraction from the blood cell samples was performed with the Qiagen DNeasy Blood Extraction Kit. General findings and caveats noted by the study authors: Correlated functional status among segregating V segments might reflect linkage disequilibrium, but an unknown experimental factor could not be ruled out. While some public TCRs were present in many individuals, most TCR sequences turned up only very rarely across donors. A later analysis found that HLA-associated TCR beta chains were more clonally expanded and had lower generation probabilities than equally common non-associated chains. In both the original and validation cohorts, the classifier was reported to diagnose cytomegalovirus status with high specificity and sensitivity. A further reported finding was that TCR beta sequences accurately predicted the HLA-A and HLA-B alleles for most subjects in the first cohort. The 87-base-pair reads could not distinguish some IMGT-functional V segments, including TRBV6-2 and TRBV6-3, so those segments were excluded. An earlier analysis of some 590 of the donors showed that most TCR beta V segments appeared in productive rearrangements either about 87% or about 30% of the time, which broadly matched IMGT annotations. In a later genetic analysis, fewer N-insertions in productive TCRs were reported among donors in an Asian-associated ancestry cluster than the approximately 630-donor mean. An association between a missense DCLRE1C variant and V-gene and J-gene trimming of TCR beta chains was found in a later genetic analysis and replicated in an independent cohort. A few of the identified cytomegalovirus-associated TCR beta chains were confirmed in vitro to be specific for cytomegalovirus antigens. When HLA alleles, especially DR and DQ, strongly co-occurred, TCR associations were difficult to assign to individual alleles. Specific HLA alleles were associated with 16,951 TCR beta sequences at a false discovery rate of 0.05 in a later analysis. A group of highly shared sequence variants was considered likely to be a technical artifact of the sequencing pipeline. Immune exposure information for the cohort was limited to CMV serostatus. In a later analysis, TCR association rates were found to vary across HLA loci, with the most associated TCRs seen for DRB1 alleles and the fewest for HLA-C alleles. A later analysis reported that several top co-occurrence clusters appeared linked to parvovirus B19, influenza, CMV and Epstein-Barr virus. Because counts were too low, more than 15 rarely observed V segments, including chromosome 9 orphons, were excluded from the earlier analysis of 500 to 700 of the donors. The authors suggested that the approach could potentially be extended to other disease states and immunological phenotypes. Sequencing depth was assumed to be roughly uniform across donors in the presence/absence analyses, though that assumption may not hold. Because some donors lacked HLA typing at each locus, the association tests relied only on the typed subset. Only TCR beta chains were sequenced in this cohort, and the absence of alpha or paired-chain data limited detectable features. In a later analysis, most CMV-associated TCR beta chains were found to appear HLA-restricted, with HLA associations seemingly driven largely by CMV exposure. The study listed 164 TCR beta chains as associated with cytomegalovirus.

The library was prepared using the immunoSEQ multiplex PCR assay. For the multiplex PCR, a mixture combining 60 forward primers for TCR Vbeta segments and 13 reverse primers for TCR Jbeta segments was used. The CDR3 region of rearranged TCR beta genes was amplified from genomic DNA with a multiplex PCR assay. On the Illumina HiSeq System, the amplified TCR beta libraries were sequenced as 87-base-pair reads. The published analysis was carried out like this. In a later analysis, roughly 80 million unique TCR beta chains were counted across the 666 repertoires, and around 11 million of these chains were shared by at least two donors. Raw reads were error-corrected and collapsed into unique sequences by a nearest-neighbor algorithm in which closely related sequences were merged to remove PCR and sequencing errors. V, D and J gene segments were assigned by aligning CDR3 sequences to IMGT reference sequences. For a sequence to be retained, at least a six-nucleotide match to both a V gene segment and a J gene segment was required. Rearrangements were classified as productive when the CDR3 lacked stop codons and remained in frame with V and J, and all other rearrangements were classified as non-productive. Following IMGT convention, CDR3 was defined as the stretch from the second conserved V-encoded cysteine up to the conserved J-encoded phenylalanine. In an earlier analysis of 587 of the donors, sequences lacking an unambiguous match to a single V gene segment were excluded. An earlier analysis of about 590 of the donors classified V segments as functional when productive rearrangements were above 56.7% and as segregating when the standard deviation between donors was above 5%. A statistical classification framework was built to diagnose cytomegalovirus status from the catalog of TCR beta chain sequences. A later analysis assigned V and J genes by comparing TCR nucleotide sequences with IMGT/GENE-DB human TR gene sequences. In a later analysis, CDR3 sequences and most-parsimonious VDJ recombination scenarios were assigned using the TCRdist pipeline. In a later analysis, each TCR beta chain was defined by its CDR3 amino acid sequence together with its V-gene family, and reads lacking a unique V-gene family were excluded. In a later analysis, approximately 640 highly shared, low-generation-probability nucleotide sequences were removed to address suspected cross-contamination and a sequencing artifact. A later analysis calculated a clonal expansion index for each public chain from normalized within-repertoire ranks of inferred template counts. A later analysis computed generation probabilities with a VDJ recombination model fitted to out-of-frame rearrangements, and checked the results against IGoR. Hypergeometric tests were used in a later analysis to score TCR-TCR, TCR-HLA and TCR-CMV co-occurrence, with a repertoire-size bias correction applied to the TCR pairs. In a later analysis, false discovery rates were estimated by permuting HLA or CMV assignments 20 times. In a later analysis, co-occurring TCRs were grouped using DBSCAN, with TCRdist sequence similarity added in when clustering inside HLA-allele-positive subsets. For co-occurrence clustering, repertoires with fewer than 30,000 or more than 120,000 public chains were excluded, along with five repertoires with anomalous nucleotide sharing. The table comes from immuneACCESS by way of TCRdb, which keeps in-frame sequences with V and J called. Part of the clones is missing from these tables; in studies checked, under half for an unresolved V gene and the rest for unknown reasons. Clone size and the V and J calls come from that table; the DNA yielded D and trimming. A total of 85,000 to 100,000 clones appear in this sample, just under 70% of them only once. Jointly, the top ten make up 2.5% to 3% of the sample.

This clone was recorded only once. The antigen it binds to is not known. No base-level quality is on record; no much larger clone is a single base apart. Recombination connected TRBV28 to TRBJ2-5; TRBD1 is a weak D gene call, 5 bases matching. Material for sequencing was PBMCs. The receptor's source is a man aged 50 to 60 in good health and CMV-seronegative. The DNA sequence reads TGTGCCAGCAGTTTTATAGGGGCTGGGACCCAGTACTTC. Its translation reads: CASSFIGAGTQYF.